The entry that follows covers one TCR beta chain sequence. As yet, its antigen is unknown. The source of the sample is a study of a mutant IDH1 vaccine in newly diagnosed glioma. Study as a whole: Onset of vaccination occurred 4-6 weeks following radiotherapy alone, or with temozolomide cycles.

Time point: week 47, end of study. All doses held 300 ug of mutant IDH1 20-mer peptide, with topical imiquimod. Eight vaccinations reached patients in weeks 1, 3, 5, 7, 11, 15, 19 and 23. Germline CDR1 SGHRS, CDR2 YFSETQ. V was trimmed by 6 bases and J by 8 bases, leaving 12 bases between them. The CDR3 sequence is 13 residues long. Sequencing was performed with immunoSEQ multiplex PCR; in TCRdb, only in-frame clones are kept and a portion is missing. This table has over 50,000 clones, roughly 72% appearing once. V usage is TRBV5-1 and J usage is TRBJ1-6, with a possible D match to TRBD1 (5 bases). The source of this sequence is a woman aged 40 to 50 with glioma. Some clones in this sample may be carry-over from other donors' samples. Sequences were derived from PBMCs, sampled from a glioma patient whose treatment included an IDH1 peptide vaccine. As DNA, the CDR3 is TGCGCCAGCACCGCGGGGGTCGATTCACCCCTCCACTTT. Translation: CASTAGVDSPLHF.